What follows describes a single T cell receptor beta chain. What antigen it recognizes has not been identified. Base-call qualities are not available, and no considerably larger clone is one nucleotide away. The data belong to a study of blood T cell repertoires in COVID-19 (dated by TCRdb to 2019 to 2021). A note on the overall study: Samples from collaborators originated in the United States, Italy and Spain and spanned both the acute and convalescent phases of COVID-19. The prospective study material was composed of cDNA or gDNA derived from T cells, B-cell-depleted T cells, or PBMCs. Deeply sampled blood TCRbeta repertoires from subjects exposed to, actively infected with, or recovered from COVID-19 were included in the dataset. The repertoires were made available in a free public database intended to serve as a resource for research on the immune response to SARS-CoV-2. Samples came from the ongoing ImmuneRACE study (first 160 participants) plus 1,254 subjects from 6 global collaborators. Sample metadata almost always included a de-identified subject ID, COVID-19 status, age in years and sex. Where available, HLA class I and class II types were taken from metadata supplied by the sample provider and were not determined by assay-based typing. General conclusions and limits of the study: How much clinical and demographic metadata was included differed by source and by participant, and the metadata was provided uncurated.

One collaborating source in Seattle enrolled patients while the patients were actively infected and followed the patients over time throughout the course of disease. The collaborating institutions used their own protocols to collect whole blood in K2EDTA tubes. For TCRbeta analysis, collaborator samples were shipped as frozen whole blood, as isolated PBMCs, or as DNA extracted from either sample type. The immunoSEQ Assay, a bias-controlled multiplex PCR, was used to amplify TCRbeta CDR3 regions from genomic DNA. On the study's bioinformatics: The number of nucleated cells in each sample was estimated by amplification of reference gene primers within the assay. Sequence reads were collapsed and filtered to measure the absolute abundance of every unique TCRbeta CDR3 rearrangement. Productive Simpson clonality was computed per sample as the square root of Simpson's diversity index over productive rearrangements. Drawn from immuneACCESS, this table holds only the in-frame rearrangements with V and J called that TCRdb kept. Clones are partly lost; checked studies trace under half to an unresolved V gene and leave the rest unexplained. V and J calls and clone size come straight from that table; D and trimming were deduced from the DNA. Across this sample there are about 250,000 clones, with about nine tenths seen only once. Of the sample, roughly 6.7% falls within the top ten clones.

CDR1 and CDR2, looked up from the germline V gene, are SGHAT and FQNNGV. The trim is 2 bases for V and 4 bases for J, with a gap of 15 bases between the germline ends. The CDR3 runs 16 residues from the cysteine to the phenylalanine. Solely the CDR3 DNA is kept, with 48 bases framed from the first base. The sample consisted of peripheral blood. The receptor chain draws on TRBV11-2 and TRBJ1-3, and possibly TRBD1, on 6 matching bases. The sequence was collected from a woman aged 25 to 39 with COVID-19, enrolled during active disease. The CDR3 has the sequence CASSLWSGVDGNTIYF. Read as DNA, the sequence is TGTGCCAGCAGCTTATGGTCAGGGGTTGACGGAAACACCATATATTTT. With the rest looked up from the reference TRBV11-2 and TRBJ1-3 genes rather than sequenced, the full variable domain is EAGVAQSPRYKIIEKRQSVAFWCNPISGHATLYWYQQILGQGPKLLIQFQNNGVVDDSQLPKDRFSAERLKGVDSTLKIQPAKLEDSAVYLCASSLWSGVDGNTIYFGEGSWLTVV.